This TCR beta chain was recorded in a study of T cell responses to AZD1222 COVID-19 vaccine. Produced via immunoSEQ multiplex PCR; TCRdb's table is partial and in-frame only. This table holds more than 95,000 clones, 90% found once. The sample holds one count of this clone. The antigen remains undetermined. CDR3 length: 18 residues. V was trimmed by 1 base and J by 9 bases, leaving 26 bases between them. The germline CDR1 and CDR2 sequences are LGHNA and YNFKEQ. Study outcomes and limitations: Donors were mostly white British, more females; clonal diversity possibly underestimated.

The receptor was derived from an adult in good health. The chain couples TRBV4-2 to TRBJ2-3; possible D gene TRBD2, 7 bases. Material: peripheral blood, obtained on day 0 of AZD1222 vaccination. The CDR3: CASSQVLSFVPGGRTQYF. The CDR3 nucleotides read TGTGCCAGCAGCCAAGTCCTCAGTTTCGTGCCCGGGGGGCGAACGCAGTATTTT.